This TCR beta chain derives from a study of OX40 agonist ivuxolimab in advanced cancers. At the level of the study: Six ivuxolimab dose levels, 0.01 to 10 mg/kg, were given intravenously every 2 weeks. A history of anti-PD-1, anti-PD-L1 or anti-CTLA-4 therapy was acceptable, and 40% had some.

Notes on the study in general: In the 0.1 to 3.0 mg/kg range, CD4+ and CD8+ blood T cells had expanded clonally by week 6.

A remark on this clone: Antigen: not known.

The protocol was immunoSEQ multiplex PCR, while the TCRdb copy is restricted to in-frame clones and leaves out a portion. There are 65,000 to 85,000 clones in the sample; roughly 89% occur only once, and around 0.7% lies in the top ten. This CDR3 is built from 15 residues. Losses at the gene ends were 4 bases for V and 5 bases for J; bases not matched to a gene: 9. Germline assignment: CDR1 GTSNPN and CDR2 SVGIG (reference sequence). This clonotype was sampled from an adult with an advanced solid tumor such as melanoma, head and neck, liver or kidney cancer. Here the sequenced sample was CD4+ or CD8+ T cells sorted from blood, taken in a trial of the OX40 agonist ivuxolimab. The rearrangement links TRBV30 to TRBJ2-3; TRBD2 matches 10 bases. CDR3 protein: CAWTKRGGLRDTQYF. The CDR3 nucleotides are TGTGCCTGGACTAAGCGGGGGGGCCTGAGAGATACGCAGTATTTT.